A single sample is the source of the 16 T cell receptor beta chains below, sequenced in a study of cytomegalovirus exposure and HLA in healthy donors. 13 Jbeta primers and 60 Vbeta primers were used for the PCR. Measured with immunoSEQ multiplex PCR; TCRdb has only the in-frame clones, and not every one. The sample contains 90,000 to 120,000 clones, roughly 80% of which appear only once. Sequencing was performed on PBMCs. These receptors were taken from a man aged 25-40 years in good health and CMV-seronegative.

The CDR3 DNA follows: TGTGCCAGCAGTGAGGCGGGTAACTATGGCTACACCTTC. Translated, it gives CASSEAGNYGYTF. V gene TRBV25-1 combines with J gene TRBJ1-2; D gene ambiguous. With 3 bases removed from V and 1 base from J, the gap between germline ends came to 6 bases. The CDR3 is 13 residues long. CDR1 is MGHDK and CDR2 is SYGVNS in the germline V gene.

The V call is TRBV28, the J call TRBJ1-2, with D unclear. The CDR3 contains 13 residues. Trimming took off 7 bases at V and 4 bases at J, with 13 bases between the two ends. CDR1 and CDR2 (germline): MDHEN, SYDVKM. The DNA for the CDR3 is TGTGCCAGCACCGAGGGAGGCCGCTATGGCTACACCTTC. This gives the protein CASTEGGRYGYTF.

The chain employs TRBV7-9 and TRBJ1-5; D possibly corresponds to TRBD1 (6 bases). Germline V gene sequence: CDR1 SEHNR, CDR2 FQNEAQ (reference sequence). The ends were cut back, 5 bases at V and 2 bases at J, with 10 bases in the middle. CDR3 size: 14 residues. In DNA form, the CDR3 reads TGTGCCAGCAGCACAGGGATGGGCAATCAGCCCCAGCATTTT. Encoded protein: CASSTGMGNQPQHF. Based on the CDR3 plus reference TRBV7-9 and TRBJ1-5, the full variable domain is DTGVSQNPRHKITKRGQNVTFRCDPISEHNRLYWYRQTLGQGPEFLTYFQNEAQLEKSRLLSDRFSAERPKGSFSTLEIQRTEQGDSAMYLCASSTGMGNQPQHFGDGTRLSIL.

V and J are TRBV18 and TRBJ1-1; 7 bases line up with TRBD1. CDR1 KGHSH and CDR2 LQKENI come from the germline V gene. This CDR3 comprises 16 residues. V lost 2 bases and J lost 0; bases outside the gene matches: 6. CDR3 coding DNA: TGTGCCAGCTCACCAGCTGCAGGGGGTATGAACACTGAAGCTTTCTTT. Protein: CASSPAAGGMNTEAFF.

The CDR3 bases are TGTGCCAGCAGCTTAAACGGGGTAACTAATGAAAAACTGTTTTTT. Its protein product is CASSLNGVTNEKLFF. The rearrangement joins TRBV7-2 to TRBJ1-4; D gene ambiguous. The CDR3 runs to 15 residues. V lost 2 bases to trimming and J lost 1 base, with 8 bases between them. Germline V gene lookup returns CDR1 SGHTA and CDR2 FQGNSA.

About this clone itself: The junction and the germline gene differ at one end; a read error may be behind it. The chain carries TRBV29-1 and TRBJ1-2; D uncertain. Germline loops: CDR1 SQVTM, CDR2 ANQGSEA. CDR3 length: 11 residues. The CDR3 region is CGVEAGYGYTF. The CDR3 nucleotides are TGCGGCGTTGAAGCAGGCTATGGCTACACCTTC.

The table lists this clone with a few counts. The gene calls are TRBV2 and TRBJ1-4; no clear D. V gave up 4 bases and J gave up 8 bases, with 2 bases separating them. In germline, CDR1 is SNHLY, CDR2 FYNNEI. The CDR3 has 10 residues. CDR3 region: CASSVEKLFF. DNA of the CDR3: TGTGCCAGCAGTGTAGAAAAACTGTTTTTT.

The chain couples TRBV2 to TRBJ2-7; 7 positions match TRBD2. Germline CDR1 and CDR2: SNHLY and FYNNEI. The J segment lost 2 bases and the V segment lost 9 bases, leaving 10 bases of the junction unmatched. The CDR3 runs to 14 residues. The CDR3 bases are TGTGCCAGTCTACCCGGGCGGGGGACCTACGAGCAGTACTTC. Its protein product is CASLPGRGTYEQYF.

The rearrangement joins TRBV19 to TRBJ1-1; 9 bases match TRBD1. There are 13 residues in the CDR3. Looked up from germline, CDR1 is LNHDA and CDR2 is SQIVND (reference sequence). The J segment lost 7 bases and the V segment lost 3 bases, leaving 3 bases of the junction unmatched. The chain's CDR3 is CASSMGTGIEAFF. In nucleotides, the CDR3 is TGTGCCAGTAGTATGGGGACAGGGATTGAAGCTTTCTTT.

The J gene is TRBJ2-1, the V gene TRBV9; 14 nucleotides align to TRBD2. Germline V gene lookup returns CDR1 SGDLS and CDR2 YYNGEE. This CDR3 has 19 residues. The ends lost 4 bases at V and 3 bases at J; junction bases unmatched: 12. The DNA for the CDR3 is TGTGCCAGCAGCCCCGCCGCGGGACTAGCGGGAGTGGGCTACAATGAGCAGTTCTTC. Residues: CASSPAAGLAGVGYNEQFF.

The V and J genes are TRBV18 and TRBJ2-4; TRBD2 might be the D (7 bases). CDR3 size: 15 residues. V lost 3 bases and J lost 3, with 12 bases in between. The germline gives CDR1 KGHSH, CDR2 LQKENI. DNA for the CDR3: TGTGCCAGCTCACCCTCGAGGGGGGGCAAAAACATTCAGTACTTC. Residues: CASSPSRGGKNIQYF.

V usage is TRBV5-6 and J usage is TRBJ1-2; D remains unclear. This CDR3 has 11 amino acids. The V gene's germline CDR1 is SGHDT and CDR2 YYEEEE. V was clipped by 5 bases and J by 4 bases, with 6 bases between them. The DNA for the CDR3 is TGTGCCAGCAGTCTCGGCTATGGCTACACCTTC. This sequence encodes CASSLGYGYTF.

The chain joins TRBV6-5 to TRBJ1-5; the D gene is possibly TRBD1 (6 bases). The CDR3 is 13 residues long. V shed 5 bases and J shed 6 bases, with 11 bases lying between them. Germline lookup yields CDR1 MNHEY and CDR2 SVGAGI. In DNA form, the CDR3 reads TGTGCCAGCAGTCGGCAGGGGACTCAGCCCCAGCATTTT. Encoded protein: CASSRQGTQPQHF.

J is TRBJ1-2 and V is TRBV6-5; tentative D call: TRBD1 (5 bases). Trimming pared 11 bases from V and 7 bases from J, leaving 23 bases between. Germline V lookup: CDR1 MNHEY, CDR2 SVGAGI. The CDR3 has 14 residues. The CDR3 spells CASQAGGGLSGYTF. CDR3 nucleotide sequence: TGTGCCTCCCAGGCCGGGGGGGGACTTTCTGGCTACACCTTC.

The CDR3 DNA reads TGTGCCACCAGCACCACGGGGTCTTATTCACCCCTCCACTTT. Protein sequence: CATSTTGSYSPLHF. The rearrangement joins TRBV15 to TRBJ1-6; no definite D call. V lost 4 bases and J 8 bases, leaving 12 bases between the germline ends. Per germline, CDR1 LNHNV and CDR2 YYDKDF (reference sequence). The CDR3 has 14 residues.

V and J are TRBV29-1 and TRBJ1-1; D might be TRBD1 (6 bases). Trimming took off 5 bases at V and 2 bases at J, with 12 bases between the two ends. In germline, CDR1 is SQVTM, CDR2 ANQGSEA. This CDR3 spans 13 amino acids. The CDR3 coding sequence is TGCAGCGTTCTCCCGGGACACAACACTGAAGCTTTCTTT. Its protein is CSVLPGHNTEAFF.